These 21 T cell receptor beta chains originate from one sample sequenced in a study of OX40 agonist ivuxolimab in advanced cancers. Produced via immunoSEQ multiplex PCR; TCRdb's table is partial and in-frame only. Of some 86,000 clones detected, around 94% appear once; the ten largest clones hold 9.5% to 10%. The sample consisted of CD4+ or CD8+ T cells sorted from blood, taken in a trial of the OX40 agonist ivuxolimab. These receptors originate from an adult with an advanced solid tumor such as melanoma, head and neck, liver or kidney cancer.

Here the CDR3 DNA reads TGTGCCAGCAGTGTAACGGGACTTTACGAGCAGTACTTC. It encodes CASSVTGLYEQYF. The genes are TRBV27 and TRBJ2-7, with D maybe TRBD2 (6 bases). The CDR3 is made up of 13 amino acids. The V and J ends lost 5 bases and 4 bases respectively, with 12 bases between them. CDR1 is MNHEY and CDR2 is SMNVEV in the germline V gene (reference sequence).

The genes are TRBV27 and TRBJ1-6; D is perhaps TRBD1 (5 bases). Trimming took 2 bases from V and 8 from J, leaving 7 bases between them. The CDR3 runs to 13 residues. Germline V gene lookup returns CDR1 MNHEY and CDR2 SMNVEV (reference sequence). CDR3 residues: CASSLKGYSPLHF. For the CDR3, the DNA is TGTGCCAGCAGTTTAAAGGGGTATTCACCCCTCCACTTT.

The gene calls are TRBV4-1 and TRBJ2-7; D might be TRBD2 (6 bases). Germline V lookup: CDR1 MGHRA, CDR2 YSYEKL. The CDR3 covers 14 residues. Trimming took off 3 bases at V and 6 bases at J, with 15 bases between the two ends. Here the CDR3 DNA reads TGCGCCAGCAGCCAGTTCACTCACGGGGGCGAGCAGTACTTC. Translated: CASSQFTHGGEQYF.

The chain joins TRBV27 to TRBJ2-5, with TRBD1 identical over 8 bases. V shed 5 bases, J shed 2 bases, and the junction held 7 bases outside the gene matches. The V gene's germline CDR1 is MNHEY and CDR2 SMNVEV (reference sequence). The length of the CDR3 is 15 residues. The CDR3 nucleotides read TGTGCCAGCAGTCCCCTCGACAGGGGACAAGAGACCCAGTACTTC. Its protein is CASSPLDRGQETQYF.

J is TRBJ1-1 and V is TRBV7-3; D is undetermined. Trimming stripped 1 base from V and 1 base from J, with 7 bases between. CDR3 length equals 14 residues. Germline V gene lookup returns CDR1 SGHTA and CDR2 FQGTGA. The CDR3 nucleotides are TGTGCCAGCAGCTTAAGGGCAGGGAACACTGAAGCTTTCTTT. Protein product: CASSLRAGNTEAFF.

J is TRBJ2-5 and V is TRBV27, with 11 bases aligning to TRBD2. Germline loops: CDR1 MNHEY, CDR2 SMNVEV (reference sequence). The CDR3 has 18 amino acids. With V trimmed by 7 bases and J by 5 bases, 18 bases remained unmatched. This CDR3 reads CASNPRGPGLAADETQYF. The CDR3 region has the DNA TGTGCCAGCAACCCTAGGGGTCCGGGACTAGCGGCCGATGAGACCCAGTACTTC.

The chain recombines TRBV2 with TRBJ2-5; D is perhaps TRBD2 (6 bases). The CDR3 extends over 16 amino acids. Germline values: CDR1 SNHLY, CDR2 FYNNEI. The germline V and J ends were trimmed by 2 bases and 3 bases, with 16 bases remaining between them. CDR3 in amino acids: CASSESVGGAKETQYF. CDR3 in DNA: TGTGCCAGCAGTGAATCGGTTGGCGGGGCTAAAGAGACCCAGTACTTC.

The chain employs TRBV6-5 and TRBJ1-3, with 8 nucleotides matching TRBD1. The germline V gene encodes CDR1 MNHEY and CDR2 SVGAGI. The CDR3 is 15 residues long. V shed 6 bases and J 3 bases; nucleotides not matched to a gene: 7. The CDR3 sequence is CASSPKTGVGNTIYF. Here the CDR3 DNA reads TGTGCCAGCAGCCCCAAGACAGGGGTTGGAAACACCATATATTTT.

CDR3 amino acids: CASSSLSGELYEQYF. The CDR3 coding sequence is TGTGCCAGCAGCTCATTATCGGGAGAGCTCTACGAGCAGTACTTC. This chain connects TRBV7-6 to TRBJ2-7; TRBD2 is a possible D gene (6 bases). CDR3 length: 15 residues. V was clipped by 4 bases and J by 3 bases, with 16 bases between them. Germline-derived CDR1 and CDR2 are SGHVS and FNYEAQ.

The rearrangement joins TRBV19 to TRBJ1-2, with TRBD1 as a possible D gene (5 bases). The V gene lost 5 bases and the J gene lost 2 bases, with 9 bases spanning the gap. Germline V gives CDR1 LNHDA, CDR2 SQIVND (reference sequence). This CDR3 contains 13 residues. The CDR3 nucleotides are TGTGCCAGTAGTCTCGGGGCAAACTATGGCTACACCTTC. This translates into CASSLGANYGYTF.

The V gene is TRBV4-2, the J gene TRBJ2-7, with 10 bases identical to TRBD1. The CDR3 loop spans 13 amino acids. From germline, CDR1 is LGHNA and CDR2 YNFKEQ. V shed 4 bases, J shed 7 bases, and the junction held 4 bases outside the gene matches. The CDR3 DNA sequence: TGTGCCAGCAGCCGACAGGGGGCACGGGAGCAGTACTTC. This gives the protein CASSRQGAREQYF.

This clone was seen only once. The rearrangement uses TRBV4-1 and TRBJ2-1; D not resolved. V was cut by 0 bases and J by 7 bases, with 7 bases left in between. The CDR3 is made up of 13 amino acids. Germline V CDR1 and CDR2: MGHRA, YSYEKL. The CDR3 DNA reads TGCGCCAGCAGCCAAGATAGACAAAATGAGCAGTTCTTC. It codes for CASSQDRQNEQFF.

This clone was observed a single time. The rearrangement links TRBV6-6 to TRBJ1-1; 11 positions match TRBD1. Trimming took 6 bases from V and 4 from J; bases not matched to a gene: 1. The length of the CDR3 is 13 residues. Germline CDR1 reads MNHNY; CDR2 reads SVGAGI (reference sequence). This CDR3 reads CASRGQGGTEAFF. The CDR3 nucleotides read TGTGCCAGCAGGGGACAGGGGGGCACTGAAGCTTTCTTT.

The chain has TRBV27 and TRBJ2-1, with 10 bases that match TRBD2. This CDR3 has 15 amino acids. CDR1 MNHEY and CDR2 SMNVEV come from the germline V gene (reference sequence). The J segment lost 2 bases and the V segment lost 6 bases, leaving 4 bases of the junction unmatched. Here the CDR3 DNA reads TGTGCCAGCAGGGCTAGCGGGGGACCCTACAATGAGCAGTTCTTC. Translated, it gives CASRASGGPYNEQFF.

V is TRBV11-2 and J is TRBJ2-7, with 9 nucleotides matching TRBD2. Germline V gene data show CDR1 as SGHAT and CDR2 as FQNNGV. V gave up 5 bases and J gave up 7 bases; unmatched junction bases: 12. The CDR3 length is 15 residues. In DNA, the CDR3 is TGTGCCAGCAGCATAGCGGGGGAAGGGGTTGAGGAGCAGTACTTC. This encodes CASSIAGEGVEEQYF.

The genes are TRBV9 and TRBJ2-6, with TRBD2 as a possible D gene (5 bases). The V end was cut by 2 bases, the J end by 3 bases, with 15 bases between. CDR1 is SGDLS and CDR2 is YYNGEE in the germline V gene. The CDR3 covers 17 residues. The CDR3 reads CASSVATEGSGANVLTF. Here the CDR3 DNA reads TGTGCCAGCAGCGTCGCCACTGAAGGGAGTGGGGCCAACGTCCTGACTTTC.

J is TRBJ2-7 and V is TRBV5-4, with 10 bases aligning to TRBD1. This CDR3 region has 14 residues. V was pared by 2 bases and J by 2 bases, with 1 base of the junction left unmatched. Germline V gives CDR1 SGHNT, CDR2 YYREEE (reference sequence). In DNA form, the CDR3 reads TGTGCCAGCAGCTTCGGGACAGGGGCCTACGAGCAGTACTTC. Translated: CASSFGTGAYEQYF.

This chain uses TRBV4-1 with TRBJ2-7; D possibly matches TRBD1 or TRBD2 (5 bases each). V was cut by 3 bases and J by 6 bases, with 12 bases left in between. The CDR3 spans 13 residues. CDR1 MGHRA and CDR2 YSYEKL come from the germline V gene. The DNA for the CDR3 is TGCGCCAGCAGCCAGGACTCCCAGGGCGAGCAGTACTTC. Its protein product is CASSQDSQGEQYF.

This chain uses TRBV28 with TRBJ1-5, with unresolved D. V was cut by 2 bases and J by 5 bases, with 10 bases left in between. The CDR3 spans 14 residues. Germline lookup yields CDR1 MDHEN and CDR2 SYDVKM. The CDR3 region has the DNA TGTGCCAGCAGTTTAGCCCGGATCCATCAGCCCCAGCATTTT. Protein: CASSLARIHQPQHF.

In the case of this clone: One junction end does not reproduce the germline sequence, and a read error may be involved. The chain has TRBV27 and TRBJ2-5; 8 bases map to TRBD2. CDR3 length: 11 residues. Germline values: CDR1 MNHEY, CDR2 SMNVEV (reference sequence). The CDR3 sequence is CASSHGLALHF. The CDR3, as DNA: TGTGCCAGCAGTCACGGACTAGCCCTACACTTC.

This clone appeared a few times. This chain joins TRBV27 and TRBJ2-2; perhaps TRBD1 as D (6 bases). Between the trimmed V and J ends, which lost 3 bases and 6 bases, there was a span of 8 bases. The CDR3 is 13 residues long. Germline V CDR1 and CDR2: MNHEY, SMNVEV (reference sequence). CDR3 bases: TGTGCCAGCAGTTTGCAGGGGTCCGGGGAGCTGTTTTTT. It encodes CASSLQGSGELFF.